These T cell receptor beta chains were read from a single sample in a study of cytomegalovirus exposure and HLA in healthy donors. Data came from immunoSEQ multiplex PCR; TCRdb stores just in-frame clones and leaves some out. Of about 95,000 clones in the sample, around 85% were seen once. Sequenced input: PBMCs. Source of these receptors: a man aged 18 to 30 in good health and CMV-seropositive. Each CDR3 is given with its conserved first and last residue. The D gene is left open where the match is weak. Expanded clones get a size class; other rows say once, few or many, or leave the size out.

DNA: TGTGCCAGCAGTGCCGCGGGGGGCAGGGAAGTCTACGAGCAGTACTTC
CDR3: CASSAAGGREVYEQYF
length: 16
D: TRBD2
J: TRBJ2-7
V: TRBV6-1
size: -

DNA: TGTGCCAGCAGTGTCGGACAGCACTATGGCTACACCTTC
CDR3: CASSVGQHYGYTF
length: 13
D: -
J: TRBJ1-2
V: TRBV6-5
size: -

DNA: TGTGCTAGTGGACCAGGGGCCGTCGGGACCCAGTACTTC
CDR3: CASGPGAVGTQYF
length: 13
D: -
J: TRBJ2-5
V: TRBV12-5
size: -

DNA: TGTGCCAGCAGCTCTACAGGGGTGAACACTGAAGCTTTCTTT
CDR3: CASSSTGVNTEAFF
length: 14
D: TRBD1
J: TRBJ1-1
V: TRBV7-2
size: -

DNA: TGTGCCAGCAGCCAAGAAAGGACACCAGAAGCTTTCTTT
CDR3: CASSQERTPEAFF
length: 13
D: -
J: TRBJ1-1
V: TRBV4-2
size: -

DNA: TGTGCCAGCAGTGACTCGCCGGGGAGCACAGATACGCAGTATTTT
CDR3: CASSDSPGSTDTQYF
length: 15
D: -
J: TRBJ2-3
V: TRBV6-4
size: -

DNA: TGTGCCAGCCTAGGGAGAGAAGCTTTCTTT
CDR3: CASLGREAFF
length: 10
D: -
J: TRBJ1-1
V: TRBV6-6
size: -

DNA: TGTGCCAGCAGGGGGGGAGACGAAAAACTGTTTTTT
CDR3: CASRGGDEKLFF
length: 12
D: -
J: TRBJ1-4
V: TRBV27
size: -

DNA: TGTGCCAGCAGCGCCCGGGGGACTAACTATGGCTACACCTTC
CDR3: CASSARGTNYGYTF
length: 14
D: -
J: TRBJ1-2
V: TRBV5-8
size: -

DNA: TGCGCCAGCAGCCCTGACGGGTTAGAGCAGTTCTTC
CDR3: CASSPDGLEQFF
length: 12
D: -
J: TRBJ2-1
V: TRBV5-1
size: once

DNA: TGCGCCAGCAGCTTGCTGGGCCCGGGGGCCCAGCATTTT
CDR3: CASSLLGPGAQHF
length: 13
D: -
J: TRBJ1-5
V: TRBV5-1
size: -

DNA: TGCGCCAGCAGCCATGGAGCACTAGCGGGAAGGGGTGAGCAGTTCTTC
CDR3: CASSHGALAGRGEQFF
length: 16
D: TRBD2
J: TRBJ2-1
V: TRBV4-1
size: -

DNA: TGCAGCGGGACAGGGTCCACCTACGAGCAGTACTTC
CDR3: CSGTGSTYEQYF
length: 12
D: TRBD1
J: TRBJ2-7
V: TRBV29-1
size: -

DNA: TGTGCCAGCAGTACAAAGCGGGAGTGGCAAGAGACCCAGTACTTC
CDR3: CASSTKREWQETQYF
length: 15
D: TRBD2
J: TRBJ2-5
V: TRBV7-8
size: once

DNA: TGTGCCAGCAGCCCGGCAGGGGCCTCCTACGAGCAGTACTTC
CDR3: CASSPAGASYEQYF
length: 14
D: -
J: TRBJ2-7
V: TRBV5-4
size: -

DNA: TGTGCCAGCAGCTCCCCCCGGACAGGGACGAACACTGAAGCTTTCTTT
CDR3: CASSSPRTGTNTEAFF
length: 16
D: TRBD1
J: TRBJ1-1
V: TRBV9
size: once